One T cell receptor beta chain is described in this entry. Its recognized antigen is unknown. Base-call qualities are not available, and no considerably larger clone is one nucleotide away. The CDR3 runs 15 residues from the cysteine to the phenylalanine. Left in the record is the CDR3 DNA by itself, 45 bases read in frame from the first base. The junction shows trimming of 1 base on V and 4 bases on J, plus 11 bases between the germline ends. The record originates from a study of CD8 T cells in ankylosing spondylitis (dated by TCRdb to 2015 to 2018). Context from the whole study: The study profiled T cell receptor beta repertoires in healthy donors and ankylosing spondylitis patients to find disease-linked TCR variants. In total, the full study cohort was made up of nearly 110 healthy donors and about two dozen ankylosing spondylitis patients. Peripheral blood was sampled, and synovial fluid was also collected from ankylosing spondylitis patients.

The full study reports these points: Some of the motif variants had been reported before in the synovial fluid and blood of reactive arthritis patients, a finding that suggests common disease-initiation mechanisms. A TCR beta motif made up of eight or nine highly homologous amino acid variants appeared to be characteristic of blood from ankylosing spondylitis patients. The disease-linked clones were reported to be significantly enriched in matched synovial fluid samples from ankylosing spondylitis patients. The disease-linked clones showed a CD8+ phenotype and occurred at relatively low frequencies in peripheral blood.

TCRdb names Illumina HiSeq 2500 as the instrument used. Quantitative 5'-RACE with molecular barcodes was used to prepare TCR beta libraries. On the study's bioinformatics: Disease-linked TCR variants were identified with a new computational method built on a probabilistic model of VDJ rearrangement. TCRdb reprocessing: public reads trimmed at Q25 with fastp, clones called with MiXCR, in-frame beta chains kept. Every CDR3 protein is listed once, alongside the most common genes and DNA of its rows. V and J calls and clone size were set by TCRdb, not the authors. This sample is represented by 290,000 or so distinct CDR3 sequences; less than 25% of them were singletons. Clones ranked in the top ten supply roughly 3.4% of the sample.

The sample consisted of blood, either unsorted or a sorted T cell fraction (not recorded which). The chain is made from TRBV12-3 or TRBV12-4 and TRBJ1-5; the D gene assignment is ambiguous. This receptor was identified in a female donor with ankylosing spondylitis or in good health (not recorded which). The DNA sequence is given as TGTGCCAGCAGTTTAGAGGGAGAGGGAAATCAGCCCCAGCATTTT. Its product reads: CASSLEGEGNQPQHF.